A single sample gave rise to the 9 T cell receptor beta chains below, sequenced in a study of cytomegalovirus exposure and HLA in healthy donors. This PCR relied on a set of 60 Vbeta primers and 13 Jbeta primers. Using immunoSEQ multiplex PCR, the repertoire was profiled, and TCRdb retains in-frame clones only, with some absent. Among about 120,000 clones listed, just under 75% were seen once. Sequenced: PBMCs. Receptor source: a human donor in good health.

The CDR3 DNA reads as TGTGCCAGCAGCTTAACCGGGACAGGATTTTACAATGAGCAGTTCTTC. This gives the protein CASSLTGTGFYNEQFF. V and J are TRBV7-2 and TRBJ2-1; 8 positions agree with TRBD1. The germline CDR1 and CDR2 sequences are SGHTA and FQGNSA. The V segment lost 2 bases and the J segment 4 bases; nucleotides outside the gene matches: 7. The CDR3 has 16 residues.

This clone appeared a single time. This chain connects TRBV7-2 to TRBJ2-1; the match to TRBD2 covers 8 bases. The CDR3 length is 16 residues. V shed 3 bases, J shed 7 bases, and the junction held 11 bases outside the gene matches. Per the germline V gene, CDR1 is SGHTA and CDR2 is FQGNSA. The CDR3 region has the DNA TGTGCCAGCAGCTTCCCCGGGACTAGAGGTGTAAATGAGCAGTTCTTC. Its protein product is CASSFPGTRGVNEQFF.

The chain carries TRBV5-4 and TRBJ1-4; TRBD1 matches 9 bases. The trim removed 8 bases at V and 7 bases at J, leaving 15 bases unmatched. The germline CDR1 and CDR2 sequences are SGHNT and YYREEE (reference sequence). The CDR3 length is 16 residues. The CDR3 here is CASSTGQGLGREKLFF. CDR3 bases: TGTGCCAGTTCCACGGGACAGGGTCTTGGTCGTGAAAAACTGTTTTTT.

This clone was observed a few times. The gene calls are TRBV4-3 and TRBJ1-2, with TRBD1 matching 9 bases. The CDR3 has 18 residues. The V and J ends lost 0 bases and 1 base, in that order; junction bases with no gene match: 9. From germline, CDR1 is LGHNA and CDR2 YSLEER. CDR3 DNA sequence: TGCGCCAGCAGCCAAGATTTCCGGGACAGGGTTGATAACTATGGCTACACCTTC. This encodes CASSQDFRDRVDNYGYTF.

The chain links TRBV2 to TRBJ2-7; 10 nucleotides match TRBD2. The CDR3 consists of 16 residues. Trimming cost V 1 base and J 0 bases; bases outside gene matches: 3. The V gene's germline CDR1 is SNHLY and CDR2 FYNNEI. The CDR3 DNA is TGTGCCAGCAGTGAAGATACTAGCGGGGACTCCTACGAGCAGTACTTC. This encodes CASSEDTSGDSYEQYF.

This chain links TRBV7-2 with TRBJ2-5, with TRBD1 as a possible D gene (7 bases). Trimming removed 5 bases from V and 4 bases from J, with 14 bases in between. Germline V gene data show CDR1 as SGHTA and CDR2 as FQGNSA. The CDR3 covers 14 residues. The CDR3 here is CASSAGGPGETQYF. For the CDR3, the DNA is TGTGCCAGCAGCGCAGGGGGGCCGGGAGAGACCCAGTACTTC.

The rearrangement links TRBV4-1 to TRBJ2-3; D is perhaps TRBD1 (6 bases). Trimming removed 3 bases at V and 4 bases at J, with 17 bases between. The CDR3 sequence is 16 residues long. Germline CDR1 is MGHRA and CDR2 is YSYEKL. In nucleotides, the CDR3 is TGCGCCAGCAGCCAGGTACCGGGACAACTGTCAGATACGCAGTATTTT. The encoded protein is CASSQVPGQLSDTQYF.

CDR3 DNA: TGTGCCACCAACCGGAGGACAGACTCCTACAATGAGCAGTTCTTC. It codes for CATNRRTDSYNEQFF. The chain carries TRBV27 and TRBJ2-1; D may be TRBD1 (6 bases). V lost 10 bases and J 0 bases, leaving 16 bases between the germline ends. Germline lookup yields CDR1 MNHEY and CDR2 SMNVEV (reference sequence). The CDR3 is made up of 15 amino acids.

The rearrangement joins TRBV11-2 to TRBJ2-2; 12 nucleotides align to TRBD2. With 5 bases clipped from V and 6 bases from J, the junction kept 7 bases outside the gene matches. CDR3 size: 16 residues. CDR1 SGHAT and CDR2 FQNNGV come from the germline V gene. CDR3: CASSPALAGGAGELFF. The CDR3 nucleotides read TGTGCCAGCAGCCCGGCCCTAGCGGGGGGGGCCGGGGAGCTGTTTTTT.